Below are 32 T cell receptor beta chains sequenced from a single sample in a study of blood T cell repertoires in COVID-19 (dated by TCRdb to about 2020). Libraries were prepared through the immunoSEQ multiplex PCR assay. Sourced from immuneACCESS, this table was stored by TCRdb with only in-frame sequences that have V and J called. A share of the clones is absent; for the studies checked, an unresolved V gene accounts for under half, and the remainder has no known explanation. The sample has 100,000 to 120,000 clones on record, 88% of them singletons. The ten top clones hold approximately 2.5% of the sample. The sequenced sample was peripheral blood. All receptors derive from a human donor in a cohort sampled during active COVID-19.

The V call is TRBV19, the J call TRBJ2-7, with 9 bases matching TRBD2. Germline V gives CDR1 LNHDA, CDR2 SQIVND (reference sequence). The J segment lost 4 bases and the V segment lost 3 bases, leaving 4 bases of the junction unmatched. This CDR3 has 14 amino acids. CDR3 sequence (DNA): TGTGCCAGTAGTATCCAGCTAGCGGGATACGAGCAGTACTTC. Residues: CASSIQLAGYEQYF.

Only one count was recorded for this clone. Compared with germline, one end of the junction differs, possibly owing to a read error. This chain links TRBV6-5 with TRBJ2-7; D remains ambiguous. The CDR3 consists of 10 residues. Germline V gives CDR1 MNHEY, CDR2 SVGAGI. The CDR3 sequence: CASSSKAAQF. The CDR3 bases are TGTGCCAGCAGTTCGAAAGCCGCCCAATTC.

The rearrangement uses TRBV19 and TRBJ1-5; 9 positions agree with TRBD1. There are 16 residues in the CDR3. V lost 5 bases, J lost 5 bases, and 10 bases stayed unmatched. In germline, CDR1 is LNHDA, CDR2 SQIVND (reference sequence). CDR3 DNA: TGTGCCAGTAGTCTACGACAGGGGGTCTCCCATCAGCCCCAGCATTTT. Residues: CASSLRQGVSHQPQHF.

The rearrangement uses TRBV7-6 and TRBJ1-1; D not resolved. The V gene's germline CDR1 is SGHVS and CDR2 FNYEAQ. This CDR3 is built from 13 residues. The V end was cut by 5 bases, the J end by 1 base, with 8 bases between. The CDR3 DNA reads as TGTGCCAGCAGCCAGGTGGAGAACACTGAAGCTTTCTTT. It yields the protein CASSQVENTEAFF.

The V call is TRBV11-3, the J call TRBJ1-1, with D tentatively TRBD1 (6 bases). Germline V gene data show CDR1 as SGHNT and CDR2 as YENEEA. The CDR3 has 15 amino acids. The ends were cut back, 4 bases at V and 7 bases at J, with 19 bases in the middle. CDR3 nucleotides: TGTGCCAGCAGCTCAGGACAGATGGATGAAAGTGAAGCTTTCTTT. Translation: CASSSGQMDESEAFF.

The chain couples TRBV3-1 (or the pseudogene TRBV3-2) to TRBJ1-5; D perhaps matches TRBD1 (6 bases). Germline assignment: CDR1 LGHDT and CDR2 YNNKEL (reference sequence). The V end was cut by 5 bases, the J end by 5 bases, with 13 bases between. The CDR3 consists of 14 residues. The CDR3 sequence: CASSVDSNYQPQHF. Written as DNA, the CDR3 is TGTGCCAGCAGCGTGGACAGCAATTATCAGCCCCAGCATTTT.

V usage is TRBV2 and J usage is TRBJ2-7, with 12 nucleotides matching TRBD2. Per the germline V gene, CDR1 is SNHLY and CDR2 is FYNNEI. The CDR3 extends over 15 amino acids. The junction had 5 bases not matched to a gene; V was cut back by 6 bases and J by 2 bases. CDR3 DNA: TGTGCCAGCAGCCCCGGACTAGCGGGGACCTACGAGCAGTACTTC. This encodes CASSPGLAGTYEQYF.

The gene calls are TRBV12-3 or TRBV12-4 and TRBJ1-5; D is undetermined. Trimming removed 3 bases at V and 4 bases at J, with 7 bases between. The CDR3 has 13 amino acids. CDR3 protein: CASSFQENQPQHF. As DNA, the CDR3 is TGTGCCAGCAGTTTCCAGGAAAATCAGCCCCAGCATTTT.

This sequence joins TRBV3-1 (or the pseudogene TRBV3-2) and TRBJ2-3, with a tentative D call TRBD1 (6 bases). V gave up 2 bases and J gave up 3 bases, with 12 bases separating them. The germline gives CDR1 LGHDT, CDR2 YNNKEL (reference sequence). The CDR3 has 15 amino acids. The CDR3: CASSQQLQGTDTQYF. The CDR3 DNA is TGTGCCAGCAGCCAACAGCTACAGGGAACAGATACGCAGTATTTT.

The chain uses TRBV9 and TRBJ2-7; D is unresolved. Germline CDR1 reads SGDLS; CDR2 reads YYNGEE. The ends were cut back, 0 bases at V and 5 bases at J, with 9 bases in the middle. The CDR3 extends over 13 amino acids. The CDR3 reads CASSVEVRDEQYF. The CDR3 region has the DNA TGTGCCAGCAGCGTAGAGGTTCGGGACGAGCAGTACTTC.

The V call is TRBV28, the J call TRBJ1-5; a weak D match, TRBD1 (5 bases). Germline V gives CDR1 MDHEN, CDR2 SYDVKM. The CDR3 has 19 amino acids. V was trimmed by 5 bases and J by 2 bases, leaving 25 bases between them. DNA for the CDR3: TGTGCCAGCAGTCCGGGAGGGGCAGGCGGCCCCCATGGCAATCAGCCCCAGCATTTT. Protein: CASSPGGAGGPHGNQPQHF.

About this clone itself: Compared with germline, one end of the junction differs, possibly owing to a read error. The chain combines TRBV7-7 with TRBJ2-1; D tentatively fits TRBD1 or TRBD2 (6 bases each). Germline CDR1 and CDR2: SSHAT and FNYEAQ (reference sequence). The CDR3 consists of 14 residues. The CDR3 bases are TGTGCTAGCAGCTTAGGGGGACTGAACAATGAGCAGTTCTTC. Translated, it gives CASSLGGLNNEQFF.

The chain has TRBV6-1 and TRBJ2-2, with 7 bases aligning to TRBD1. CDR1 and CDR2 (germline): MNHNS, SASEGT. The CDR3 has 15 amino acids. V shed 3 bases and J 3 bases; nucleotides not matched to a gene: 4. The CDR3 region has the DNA TGTGCCAGCAGTGAGAGGGGGCCGGACACCGGGGAGCTGTTTTTT. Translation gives CASSERGPDTGELFF.

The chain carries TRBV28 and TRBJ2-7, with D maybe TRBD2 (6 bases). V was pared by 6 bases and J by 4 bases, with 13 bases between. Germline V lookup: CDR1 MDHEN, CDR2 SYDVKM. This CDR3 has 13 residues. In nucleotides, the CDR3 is TGTGCCAGCAGGGGGACGGGAGTTTACGAGCAGTACTTC. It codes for CASRGTGVYEQYF.

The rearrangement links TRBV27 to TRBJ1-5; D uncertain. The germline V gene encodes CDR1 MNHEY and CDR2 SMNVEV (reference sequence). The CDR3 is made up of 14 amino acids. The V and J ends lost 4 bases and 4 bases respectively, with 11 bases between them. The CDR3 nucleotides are TGTGCCAGCAGTTCAGTCGACGGGAATCAGCCCCAGCATTTT. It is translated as CASSSVDGNQPQHF.

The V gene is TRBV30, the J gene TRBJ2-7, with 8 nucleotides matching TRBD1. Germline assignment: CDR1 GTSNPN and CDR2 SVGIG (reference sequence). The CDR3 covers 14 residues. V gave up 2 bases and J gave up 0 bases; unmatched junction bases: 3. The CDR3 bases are TGTGCCTGGAGTTGGACAGGGACCTCCTACGAGCAGTACTTC. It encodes CAWSWTGTSYEQYF.

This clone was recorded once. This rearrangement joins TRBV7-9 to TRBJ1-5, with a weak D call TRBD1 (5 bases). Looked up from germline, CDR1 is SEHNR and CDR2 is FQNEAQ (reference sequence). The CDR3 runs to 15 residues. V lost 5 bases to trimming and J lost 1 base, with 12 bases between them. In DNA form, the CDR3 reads TGTGCCAGCAGCCCGTCTGGGGGGAGCAATCAGCCCCAGCATTTT. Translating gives CASSPSGGSNQPQHF.

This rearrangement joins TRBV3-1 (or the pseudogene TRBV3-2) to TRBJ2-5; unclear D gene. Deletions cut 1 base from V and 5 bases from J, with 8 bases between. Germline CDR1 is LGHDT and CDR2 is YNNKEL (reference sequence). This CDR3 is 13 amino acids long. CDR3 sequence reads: CASSQARRETQYF. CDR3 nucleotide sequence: TGTGCCAGCAGCCAAGCCCGGCGGGAGACCCAGTACTTC.

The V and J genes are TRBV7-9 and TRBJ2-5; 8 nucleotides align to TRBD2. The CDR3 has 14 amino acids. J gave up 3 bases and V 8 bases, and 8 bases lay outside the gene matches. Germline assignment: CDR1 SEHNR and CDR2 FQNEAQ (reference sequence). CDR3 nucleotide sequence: TGTGCCAGCTCCGAGCGGGAGTTAGAAGAGACCCAGTACTTC. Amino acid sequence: CASSERELEETQYF.

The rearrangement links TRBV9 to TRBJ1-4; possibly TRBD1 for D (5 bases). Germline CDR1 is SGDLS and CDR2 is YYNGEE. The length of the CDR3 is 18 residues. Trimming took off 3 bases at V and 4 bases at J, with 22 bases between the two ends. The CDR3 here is CASSAEGTIRGNNEKLFF. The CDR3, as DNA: TGTGCCAGCAGCGCGGAGGGGACCATTAGGGGCAATAATGAAAAACTGTTTTTT. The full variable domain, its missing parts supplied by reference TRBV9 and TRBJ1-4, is DSGVTQTPKHLITATGQRVTLRCSPRSGDLSVYWYQQSLDQGLQFLIQYYNGEERAKGNILERFSAQQFPDLHSELNLSSLELGDSALYFCASSAEGTIRGNNEKLFFGSGTQLSVL.

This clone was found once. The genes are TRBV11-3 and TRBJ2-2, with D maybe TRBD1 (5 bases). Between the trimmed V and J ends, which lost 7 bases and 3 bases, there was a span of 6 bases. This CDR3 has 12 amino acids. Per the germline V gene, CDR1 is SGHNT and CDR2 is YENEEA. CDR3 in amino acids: CASKQDTGELFF. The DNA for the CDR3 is TGTGCCAGCAAACAGGACACCGGGGAGCTGTTTTTT.

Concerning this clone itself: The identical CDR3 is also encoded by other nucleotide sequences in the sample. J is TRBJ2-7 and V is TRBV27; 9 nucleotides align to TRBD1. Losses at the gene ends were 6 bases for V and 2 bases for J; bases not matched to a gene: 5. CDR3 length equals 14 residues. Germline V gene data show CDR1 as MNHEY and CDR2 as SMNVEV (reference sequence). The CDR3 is CASSLDRGPYEQYF. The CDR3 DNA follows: TGTGCCAGCAGCCTGGACAGGGGCCCCTACGAGCAGTACTTC.

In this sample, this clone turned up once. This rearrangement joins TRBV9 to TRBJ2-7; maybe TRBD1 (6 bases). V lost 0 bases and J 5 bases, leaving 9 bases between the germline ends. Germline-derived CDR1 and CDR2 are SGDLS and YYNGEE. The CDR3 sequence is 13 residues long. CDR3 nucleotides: TGTGCCAGCAGCGTAGATAGGACAGACGAGCAGTACTTC. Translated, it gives CASSVDRTDEQYF. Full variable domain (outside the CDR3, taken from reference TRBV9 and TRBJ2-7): DSGVTQTPKHLITATGQRVTLRCSPRSGDLSVYWYQQSLDQGLQFLIQYYNGEERAKGNILERFSAQQFPDLHSELNLSSLELGDSALYFCASSVDRTDEQYFGPGTRLTVT.

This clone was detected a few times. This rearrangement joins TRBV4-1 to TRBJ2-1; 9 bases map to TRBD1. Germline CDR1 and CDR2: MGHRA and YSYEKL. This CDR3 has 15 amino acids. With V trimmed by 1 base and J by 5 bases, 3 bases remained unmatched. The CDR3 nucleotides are TGCGCCAGCAGCCAAGGGGACAGGGATAACAATGAGCAGTTCTTC. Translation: CASSQGDRDNNEQFF.

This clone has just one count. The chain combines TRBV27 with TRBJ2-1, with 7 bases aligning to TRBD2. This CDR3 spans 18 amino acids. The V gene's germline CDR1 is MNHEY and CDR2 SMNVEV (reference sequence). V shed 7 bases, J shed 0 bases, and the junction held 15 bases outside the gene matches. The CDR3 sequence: CASTPFLAVTSSYNEQFF. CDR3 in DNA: TGTGCCAGCACTCCCTTCCTAGCGGTTACGAGCTCCTACAATGAGCAGTTCTTC.

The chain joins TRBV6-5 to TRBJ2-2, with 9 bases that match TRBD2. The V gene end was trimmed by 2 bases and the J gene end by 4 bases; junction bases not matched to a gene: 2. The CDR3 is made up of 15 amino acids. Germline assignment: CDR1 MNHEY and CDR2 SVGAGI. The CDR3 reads CASSYKAGGTGELFF. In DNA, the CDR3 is TGTGCCAGCAGTTACAAAGCGGGAGGCACCGGGGAGCTGTTTTTT.

CDR3 residues: CASSQGGSEQYF. The CDR3 bases are TGTGCCAGCAGCCAAGGCGGGAGCGAGCAGTACTTC. The chain couples TRBV3-1 (or the pseudogene TRBV3-2) to TRBJ2-7; 7 bases agree with TRBD2. J was trimmed by 6 bases and V by 1 base; bases with no gene match: 0. Per the germline V gene, CDR1 is LGHDT and CDR2 is YNNKEL (reference sequence). CDR3 length: 12 residues.

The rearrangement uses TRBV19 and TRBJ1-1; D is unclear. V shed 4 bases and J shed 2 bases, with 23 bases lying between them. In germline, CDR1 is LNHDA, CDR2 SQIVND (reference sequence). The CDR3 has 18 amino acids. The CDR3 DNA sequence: TGTGCCAGTAGTACGTCGGTTTCCAAATTGCGGGCTAACACTGAAGCTTTCTTT. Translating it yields CASSTSVSKLRANTEAFF.

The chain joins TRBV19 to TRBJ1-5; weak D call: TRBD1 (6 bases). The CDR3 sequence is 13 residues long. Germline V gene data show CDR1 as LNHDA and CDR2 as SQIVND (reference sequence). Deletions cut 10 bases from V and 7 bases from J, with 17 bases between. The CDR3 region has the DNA TGTGCCACTCGCGAGGGGGTAGGACAGCCCCAGCATTTT. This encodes CATREGVGQPQHF.

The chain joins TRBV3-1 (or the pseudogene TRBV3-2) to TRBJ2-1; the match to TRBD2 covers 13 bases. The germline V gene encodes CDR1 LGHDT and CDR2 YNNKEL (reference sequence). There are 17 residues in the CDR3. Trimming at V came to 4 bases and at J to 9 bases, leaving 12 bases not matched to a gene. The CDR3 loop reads CASSPGTSGIRGTEQFF. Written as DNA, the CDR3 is TGTGCCAGCAGCCCCGGGACTAGCGGGATCCGAGGGACTGAGCAGTTCTTC.

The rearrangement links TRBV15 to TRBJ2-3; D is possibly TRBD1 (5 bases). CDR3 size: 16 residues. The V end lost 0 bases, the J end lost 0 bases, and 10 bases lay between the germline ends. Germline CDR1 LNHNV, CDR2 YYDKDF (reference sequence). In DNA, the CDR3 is TGTGCCACCAGCAGAGAACAGGCGAAGAGCACAGATACGCAGTATTTT. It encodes CATSREQAKSTDTQYF.

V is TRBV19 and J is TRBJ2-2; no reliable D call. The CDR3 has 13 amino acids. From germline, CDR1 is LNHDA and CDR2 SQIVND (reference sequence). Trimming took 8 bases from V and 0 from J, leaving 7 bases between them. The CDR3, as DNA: TGTGCCAGTTTAGTAACGAACACCGGGGAGCTGTTTTTT. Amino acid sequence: CASLVTNTGELFF.